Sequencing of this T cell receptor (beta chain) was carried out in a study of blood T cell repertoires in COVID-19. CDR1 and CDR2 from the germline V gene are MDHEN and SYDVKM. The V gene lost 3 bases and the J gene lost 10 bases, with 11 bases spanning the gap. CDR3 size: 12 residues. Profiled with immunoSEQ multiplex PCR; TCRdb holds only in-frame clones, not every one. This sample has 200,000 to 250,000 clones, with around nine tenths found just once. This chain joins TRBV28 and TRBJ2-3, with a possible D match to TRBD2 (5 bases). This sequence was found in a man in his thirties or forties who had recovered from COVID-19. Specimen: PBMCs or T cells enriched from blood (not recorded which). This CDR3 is CASSFLGNSQYF. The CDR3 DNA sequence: TGTGCCAGCAGTTTTCTCGGGAATTCGCAGTATTTT.